This T cell receptor beta chain emerged from a study of identical twins. Study-wide points: Recombination models fit unrelated individuals' TCR alpha sharing but underestimated twins'.

TCRdb ran MiXCR on the 5' RACE reads and lists one entry per CDR3 protein. The table shows approximately 600,000 distinct CDR3 sequences, with nearly 10% occurring only once. In its sample, this clonotype was seen many times. Its antigen is still unknown. Each donor was a healthy Caucasian. This sample also belongs to another study, concerning yellow fever vaccine responses in identical twins. This second report adds: The T cell response to vaccination in identical twins was reportedly partly convergent and partly personalized.

Source material: PBMCs. The source is a young woman in good health.

The DNA of the CDR3 is TGCAGTGCTAAAACGACAGGGGAAGGCTACACCTTC. Encoded protein: CSAKTTGEGYTF. The chain combines TRBV20-1 with TRBJ1-2; TRBD1 matches 8 bases. The J segment lost 8 bases and the V segment lost 4 bases, leaving 6 bases of the junction unmatched. This CDR3 has 12 amino acids. The germline gives CDR1 DFQATT, CDR2 SNEGSKA (reference sequence).